The rows below give T cell receptor beta chains drawn from one sample of a study of OX40 agonist ivuxolimab in advanced cancers. Method: immunoSEQ multiplex PCR; TCRdb's copy keeps in-frame clones and lacks some. The sample records around 64,000 clones, approximately 90% being singletons. This specimen was CD4+ or CD8+ T cells sorted from blood, taken in a trial of the OX40 agonist ivuxolimab. The receptors here all came from an adult with an advanced solid tumor such as melanoma, head and neck, liver or kidney cancer. The CDR3 runs from the conserved cysteine through the conserved F or W. A D gene is named only where the DNA matches it firmly. The size entry is marked missing in some rows and otherwise reads once, few, many or a size class.

v_gene	d_gene	abundance	j_gene	CDR3aa	CDR3nt
TRBV7-6	-	-	TRBJ2-7	CASSEGLSDDPYEQYF	TGTGCCAGCAGCGAGGGGCTGTCAGATGATCCCTACGAGCAGTACTTC
TRBV7-2	-	-	TRBJ1-4	CASSVRDLGEKLFF	TGTGCCAGCAGCGTCAGGGATTTAGGAGAAAAACTGTTTTTT
TRBV7-9	TRBD1	once	TRBJ2-7	CASSFDQGVAIYEQYF	TGTGCCAGCAGCTTCGACCAGGGGGTTGCTATCTACGAGCAGTACTTC
TRBV25-1	TRBD1	-	TRBJ2-7	CASSEQGVSYEQYF	TGTGCCAGCAGCGAACAGGGGGTCTCCTACGAGCAGTACTTC
TRBV19	TRBD1	-	TRBJ2-7	CASSSRDRGHEQYF	TGTGCCAGTAGCTCCCGGGACAGGGGCCACGAGCAGTACTTC
TRBV9	TRBD2	-	TRBJ2-7	CASSVDPSGGYEQYF	TGTGCCAGCAGCGTAGATCCTAGCGGGGGCTACGAGCAGTACTTC
TRBV4-2	-	-	TRBJ2-3	CASSLNKWGGLSTDTQYF	TGTGCCAGCAGCCTAAATAAGTGGGGGGGCCTTAGCACAGATACGCAGTATTTT
TRBV7-9	-	once	TRBJ2-7	CASTLGGGTYEQYF	TGTGCCAGCACATTGGGTGGGGGGACCTACGAGCAGTACTTC
TRBV13	-	-	TRBJ2-6	CASRHTDSTNSGANVLTF	TGTGCCAGCAGACACACAGACAGTACGAACTCTGGGGCCAACGTCCTGACTTTC
TRBV15	TRBD1	-	TRBJ1-2	CATSSQDRGWYGYTF	TGTGCCACCAGCAGCCAAGACAGGGGTTGGTATGGCTACACCTTC
TRBV2	TRBD2	-	TRBJ2-5	CARLPSGGSQETQYF	TGTGCCAGACTCCCTAGCGGGGGTTCCCAAGAGACCCAGTACTTC
TRBV28	TRBD2	-	TRBJ2-1	CASSSTGGAYNEQFF	TGTGCCAGCAGCTCAACGGGGGGAGCCTACAATGAGCAGTTCTTC
TRBV21-1	-	-	TRBJ1-5	CASSKATRGGQPQHF	TGTGCCAGCAGCAAAGCCACCAGGGGGGGTCAGCCCCAGCATTTT
TRBV4-1	TRBD1	-	TRBJ2-2	CASSPGTGGLSGELFF	TGCGCCAGCAGCCCAGGGACAGGGGGCTTGAGCGGGGAGCTGTTTTTT
TRBV4-3	-	-	TRBJ1-2	CASSQGRQAVPYGYTF	TGCGCCAGCAGCCAAGGACGACAGGCGGTTCCCTATGGCTACACCTTC
TRBV4-1	TRBD2	-	TRBJ2-7	CASSQISSGSSYEQYF	TGCGCCAGCAGCCAAATTAGTAGCGGGAGCTCCTACGAGCAGTACTTC
TRBV27	-	-	TRBJ2-7	CASSLSTGIGSYEQYF	TGTGCCAGCAGTTTATCCACAGGGATAGGGTCCTACGAGCAGTACTTC
TRBV5-8	-	-	TRBJ1-4	CASTNDGAFGKLFF	TGTGCCAGCACCAATGACGGGGCCTTTGGAAAACTGTTTTTT
TRBV7-6	-	-	TRBJ2-7	CASSLAGRAGSYEQYF	TGTGCCAGCAGCTTAGCAGGTCGGGCCGGATCCTACGAGCAGTACTTC
TRBV6-6	-	-	TRBJ1-5	CASNLSGNQPQHF	TGTGCCAGCAACTTATCAGGGAATCAGCCCCAGCATTTT
TRBV6-4	-	once	TRBJ2-1	CASSDSDAPNEQFF	TGTGCCAGCAGTGACTCCGACGCCCCCAATGAGCAGTTCTTC
TRBV27	-	few	TRBJ1-5	CASSLGQSNQPQHF	TGTGCCAGCAGTTTAGGGCAGAGCAATCAGCCCCAGCATTTT
TRBV6-5	TRBD1	-	TRBJ2-2	CASSWDSSNTGELFF	TGTGCCAGCAGTTGGGACAGTAGCAACACCGGGGAGCTGTTTTTT
TRBV6-6	TRBD1	-	TRBJ2-5	CASSTGAETQYF	TGTGCCAGCAGCACAGGGGCCGAGACCCAGTACTTC
TRBV29-1	-	-	TRBJ1-4	CSVEPGFGSEKLFF	TGCAGCGTTGAGCCGGGCTTTGGGTCCGAAAAACTGTTTTTT
TRBV30	-	-	TRBJ1-1	CAWSGGRDTEAFF	TGTGCCTGGAGTGGGGGGCGGGACACTGAAGCTTTCTTT
TRBV9	-	-	TRBJ1-1	CATSSGGGTEAFF	TGTGCCACCTCCTCGGGGGGGGGAACTGAAGCTTTCTTT
TRBV4-1	TRBD2	-	TRBJ2-5	CASSSGLDQETQYF	TGCGCCAGCAGCTCCGGACTAGATCAAGAGACCCAGTACTTC
TRBV7-9	-	-	TRBJ2-7	CASSFSFQGSKGYEQYF	TGTGCCAGCAGCTTTTCTTTTCAGGGTTCGAAGGGCTACGAGCAGTACTTC
TRBV12-5	TRBD2	-	TRBJ2-1	CASAGGDNEQFF	TGTGCTAGTGCGGGAGGGGATAATGAGCAGTTCTTC
TRBV19	-	-	TRBJ1-4	CASSRTGGNNEKLFF	TGTGCCAGTAGTCGGACCGGGGGCAATAATGAAAAACTGTTTTTT
TRBV5-6	-	few	TRBJ1-5	CASSLSSSNQPQHF	TGTGCCAGCAGCTTGTCAAGCTCTAATCAGCCCCAGCATTTT
TRBV9	-	-	TRBJ2-7	CASSVDGLGYEQYF	TGTGCCAGCAGCGTAGATGGGTTGGGGTACGAGCAGTACTTC
TRBV13	-	-	TRBJ2-1	CASSLGRHSYNEQFF	TGTGCCAGCTCCCTAGGGAGGCACTCCTACAATGAGCAGTTCTTC
TRBV5-1	-	-	TRBJ2-7	CASSLMGEQYF	TGCGCCAGCAGCTTGATGGGGGAGCAGTACTTC
TRBV2	-	-	TRBJ1-5	CASRMGPGGNQPQHF	TGTGCCAGCAGGATGGGCCCTGGGGGCAATCAGCCCCAGCATTTT
TRBV27	TRBD2	-	TRBJ2-5	CASSFGTSGFSETQYF	TGTGCCAGCAGTTTCGGGACTAGCGGGTTCTCAGAGACCCAGTACTTC
TRBV5-4	TRBD2	-	TRBJ2-2	CASSLGSLAGATGELFF	TGTGCCAGCAGCTTGGGGAGCCTAGCGGGGGCCACCGGGGAGCTGTTTTTT
TRBV5-1	-	-	TRBJ2-1	CASSLETVIVNKFF	TGCGCCAGCAGCTTGGAGACTGTGATAGTTAATAAGTTCTTC
TRBV5-1	-	-	TRBJ2-1	CASSSGVYNEQFF	TGCGCCAGCAGCTCGGGGGTTTACAATGAGCAGTTCTTC
TRBV19	-	once	TRBJ2-7	CASSIQGATYEQYF	TGTGCCAGTAGTATCCAGGGAGCAACCTACGAGCAGTACTTC
TRBV25-1	-	-	TRBJ1-6	CASSEYRGERSPLHF	TGTGCCAGCAGTGAATATCGGGGGGAGCGATCACCCCTCCACTTT
TRBV4-1	-	-	TRBJ2-5	CASSQVPETQYF	TGCGCCAGCAGCCAAGTTCCGGAGACCCAGTACTTC